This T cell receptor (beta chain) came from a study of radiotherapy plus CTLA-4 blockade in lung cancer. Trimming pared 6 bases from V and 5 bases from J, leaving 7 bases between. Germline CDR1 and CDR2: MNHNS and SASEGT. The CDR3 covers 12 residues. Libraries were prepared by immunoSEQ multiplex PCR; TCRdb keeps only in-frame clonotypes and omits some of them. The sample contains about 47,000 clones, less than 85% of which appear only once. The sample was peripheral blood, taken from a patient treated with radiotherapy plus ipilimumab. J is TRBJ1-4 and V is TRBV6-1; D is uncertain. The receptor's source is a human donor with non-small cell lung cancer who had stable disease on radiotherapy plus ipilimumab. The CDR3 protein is CASRLVNEKLFF. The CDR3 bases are TGTGCCAGCAGATTAGTCAATGAAAAACTGTTTTTT.